The next 5 T cell receptor beta chains were all read from a single sample in a study of memory CD4+ T cells and cytomegalovirus serostatus. Single viable CD3+CD4+CD8-CD45RO+ cells were sorted as the memory CD4+ T cells. The data were produced by immunoSEQ multiplex PCR, yet TCRdb's version contains in-frame clones alone and is incomplete. Among approximately 61,000 clones listed, approximately 78% were seen once. Sequenced material: memory CD4+ T cells from blood. The receptors here all came from an adult in good health and CMV-seronegative.

The chain is built from TRBV6-5 and TRBJ2-7, with 9 bases identical to TRBD2. CDR1 and CDR2 from the germline V gene are MNHEY and SVGAGI. The CDR3 spans 15 residues. Trimming at V came to 0 bases and at J to 5 bases, leaving 5 bases not matched to a gene. This CDR3 is CASSYSSGTSHEQYF. For the CDR3, the DNA is TGTGCCAGCAGTTACTCTTCCGGGACTAGCCACGAGCAGTACTTC.

The chain is built from TRBV7-9 and TRBJ1-6; 9 nucleotides match TRBD1. The V segment lost 1 base and the J segment 9 bases; nucleotides outside the gene matches: 7. CDR1 is SEHNR and CDR2 is FQNEAQ in the germline V gene (reference sequence). The CDR3 is 16 residues long. The CDR3 nucleotides are TGTGCCAGCAGCTTAGTTATCGGACAGGGGAGTTCACCCCTCCACTTT. It translates to CASSLVIGQGSSPLHF. Combining the CDR3 with reference TRBV7-9 and TRBJ1-6 gives the whole variable domain DTGVSQNPRHKITKRGQNVTFRCDPISEHNRLYWYRQTLGQGPEFLTYFQNEAQLEKSRLLSDRFSAERPKGSFSTLEIQRTEQGDSAMYLCASSLVIGQGSSPLHFGNGTRLTVT.

Only one count was recorded for this clone. This chain joins TRBV20-1 and TRBJ2-3; no firm D call. This CDR3 spans 11 amino acids. Looked up from germline, CDR1 is DFQATT and CDR2 is SNEGSKA (reference sequence). V lost 3 bases, J lost 6 bases, and 7 bases lay in between. CDR3 sequence: CSASIRDTQYF. CDR3 coding DNA: TGCAGTGCTAGTATCCGGGATACGCAGTATTTT.

CDR3 coding DNA: TGTGCCAGCAGCTTAGGGACAGGGCTGAGGGAGACCCAGTACTTC. This encodes CASSLGTGLRETQYF. The V and J genes are TRBV11-2 and TRBJ2-5, with 8 bases lining up with TRBD1. The CDR3 is 15 amino acids. V shed 1 base and J 5 bases; nucleotides not matched to a gene: 6. From germline, CDR1 is SGHAT and CDR2 FQNNGV.

This chain joins TRBV6-1 and TRBJ2-5; no clear D gene. The germline V gene encodes CDR1 MNHNS and CDR2 SASEGT. The CDR3 sequence is 15 residues long. Trimming pared 4 bases from V and 4 bases from J, leaving 16 bases between. CDR3 amino acids: CASSVGSITIETQYF. The CDR3 DNA sequence: TGTGCCAGCAGTGTAGGGTCCATCACGATAGAGACCCAGTACTTC.